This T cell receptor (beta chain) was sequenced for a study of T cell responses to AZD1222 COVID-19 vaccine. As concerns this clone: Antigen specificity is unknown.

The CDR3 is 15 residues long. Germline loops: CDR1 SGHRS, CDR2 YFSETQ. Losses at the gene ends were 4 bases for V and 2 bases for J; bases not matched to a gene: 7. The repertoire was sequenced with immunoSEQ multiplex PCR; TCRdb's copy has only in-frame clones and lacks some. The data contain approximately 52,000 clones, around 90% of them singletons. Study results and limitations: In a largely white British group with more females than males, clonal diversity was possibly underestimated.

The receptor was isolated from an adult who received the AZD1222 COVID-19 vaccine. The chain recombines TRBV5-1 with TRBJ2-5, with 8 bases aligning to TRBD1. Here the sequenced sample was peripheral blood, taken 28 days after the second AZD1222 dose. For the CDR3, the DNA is TGCGCCAGCAGCCCCGGACAGGGTTGGCAAGAGACCCAGTACTTC. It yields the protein CASSPGQGWQETQYF.